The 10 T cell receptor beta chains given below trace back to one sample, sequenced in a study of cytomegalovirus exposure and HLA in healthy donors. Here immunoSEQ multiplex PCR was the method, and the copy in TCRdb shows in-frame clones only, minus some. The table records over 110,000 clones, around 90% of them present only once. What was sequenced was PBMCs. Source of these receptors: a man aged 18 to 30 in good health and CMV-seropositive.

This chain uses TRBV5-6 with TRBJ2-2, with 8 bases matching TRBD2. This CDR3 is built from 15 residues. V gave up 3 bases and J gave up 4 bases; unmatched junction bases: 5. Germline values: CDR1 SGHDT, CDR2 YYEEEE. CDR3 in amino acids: CASSSGGAVTGELFF. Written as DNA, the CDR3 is TGTGCCAGCAGCTCCGGGGGGGCGGTCACCGGGGAGCTGTTTTTT.

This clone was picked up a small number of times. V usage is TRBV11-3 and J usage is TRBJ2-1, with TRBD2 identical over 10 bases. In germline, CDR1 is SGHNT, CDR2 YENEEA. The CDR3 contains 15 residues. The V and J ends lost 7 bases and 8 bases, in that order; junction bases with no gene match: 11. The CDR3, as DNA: TGTGCCAGCACCCCTAATGCGCTAGCGGGAGATGAGCAGTTCTTC. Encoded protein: CASTPNALAGDEQFF. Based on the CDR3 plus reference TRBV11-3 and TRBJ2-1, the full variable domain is EAGVVQSPRYKIIEKKQPVAFWCNPISGHNTLYWYLQNLGQGPELLIRYENEEAVDDSQLPKDRFSAERLKGVDSTLKIQPAELGDSAVYLCASTPNALAGDEQFFGPGTRLTVL.

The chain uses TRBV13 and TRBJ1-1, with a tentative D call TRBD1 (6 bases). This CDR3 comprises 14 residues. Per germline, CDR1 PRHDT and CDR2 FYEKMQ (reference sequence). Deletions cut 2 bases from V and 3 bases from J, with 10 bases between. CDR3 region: CASSLPGADTEAFF. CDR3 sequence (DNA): TGTGCCAGCAGCTTACCAGGGGCGGACACTGAAGCTTTCTTT.

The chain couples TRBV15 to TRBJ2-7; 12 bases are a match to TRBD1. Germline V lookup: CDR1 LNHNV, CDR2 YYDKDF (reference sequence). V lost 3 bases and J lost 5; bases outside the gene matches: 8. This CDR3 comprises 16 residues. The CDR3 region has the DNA TGTGCCACCAGCAGTATGGCGGGACAGGGGGCCCACGAGCAGTACTTC. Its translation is CATSSMAGQGAHEQYF.

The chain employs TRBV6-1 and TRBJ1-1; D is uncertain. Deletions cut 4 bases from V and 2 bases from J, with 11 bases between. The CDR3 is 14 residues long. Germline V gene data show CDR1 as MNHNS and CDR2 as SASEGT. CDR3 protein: CASSARGENTEAFF. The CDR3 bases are TGTGCCAGCAGTGCCCGGGGAGAAAACACTGAAGCTTTCTTT.

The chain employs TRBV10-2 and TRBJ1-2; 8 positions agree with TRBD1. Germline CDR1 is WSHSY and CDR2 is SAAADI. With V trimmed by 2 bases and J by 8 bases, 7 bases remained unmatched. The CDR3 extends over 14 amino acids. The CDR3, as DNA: TGCGCCAGCAGTGAGACAGGGGGTCTCGTAGGCTACACCTTC. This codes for CASSETGGLVGYTF.

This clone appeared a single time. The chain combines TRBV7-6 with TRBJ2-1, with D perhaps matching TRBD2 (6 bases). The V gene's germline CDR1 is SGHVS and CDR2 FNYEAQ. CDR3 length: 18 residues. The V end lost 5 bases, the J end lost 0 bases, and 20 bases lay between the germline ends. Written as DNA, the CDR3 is TGTGCCAGCAGCCCCCGGCCAGCGGAGGGAGGCTCCTACAATGAGCAGTTCTTC. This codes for CASSPRPAEGGSYNEQFF.

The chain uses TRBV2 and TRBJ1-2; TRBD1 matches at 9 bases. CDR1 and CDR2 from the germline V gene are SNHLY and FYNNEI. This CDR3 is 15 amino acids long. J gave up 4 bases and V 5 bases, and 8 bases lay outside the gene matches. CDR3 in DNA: TGTGCCAGCAGTTATTCTTCGGGACAGGGCTATGGCTACACCTTC. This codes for CASSYSSGQGYGYTF.

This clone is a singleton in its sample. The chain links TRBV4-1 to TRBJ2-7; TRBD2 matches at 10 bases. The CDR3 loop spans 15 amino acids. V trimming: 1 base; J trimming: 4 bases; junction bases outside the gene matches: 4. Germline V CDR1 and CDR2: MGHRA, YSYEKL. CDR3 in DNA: TGCGCCAGCAGCCAAGGGGTACTAGCGGGATACGAGCAGTACTTC. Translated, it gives CASSQGVLAGYEQYF.

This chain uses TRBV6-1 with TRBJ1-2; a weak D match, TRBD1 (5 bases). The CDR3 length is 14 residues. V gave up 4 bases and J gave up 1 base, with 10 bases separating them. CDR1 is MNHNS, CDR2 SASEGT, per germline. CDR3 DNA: TGTGCCAGCAGTGGGGGGAGGGGTAACTATGGCTACACCTTC. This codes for CASSGGRGNYGYTF.